These T cell receptor beta chains were read from a single sample in a study of cytomegalovirus exposure and HLA in healthy donors. Clones were sequenced by immunoSEQ multiplex PCR, and TCRdb holds only the in-frame ones, with some missing. The sample lists 95,000 to 100,000 clones, roughly a tenth seen once, with 4.5% to 6.5% in the top ten. Source material: PBMCs. These TCRs come from a man aged 45-65 years in good health and CMV-seropositive. Both conserved end residues are part of each CDR3. Fields, in order: J gene, V gene, D gene, clone size, CDR3 protein, CDR3 DNA. A D gene is named only where the DNA matches it firmly. Clone size is not always given. Where it is, it says once, few, many or a class for expanded clones.

TRBJ1-5	TRBV2	NA	few	CASNTLGTLSNSNQPQHF	TGTGCCAGCAACACCCTCGGGACATTAAGCAATAGCAATCAGCCCCAGCATTTT
TRBJ1-2	TRBV9	TRBD1	few	CASSAWDREGINYGYTF	TGTGCCAGCAGCGCTTGGGACAGGGAGGGGATTAACTATGGCTACACCTTC
TRBJ1-6	TRBV10-3	TRBD1	many	CAISESGQGNSPLHF	TGTGCCATCAGTGAGTCTGGACAGGGCAATTCACCCCTCCACTTT
TRBJ1-2	TRBV6-1	TRBD1	many	CASSPTGATPYGYTF	TGTGCCAGCAGTCCTACAGGGGCCACCCCCTATGGCTACACCTTC
TRBJ2-3	TRBV7-2	TRBD2	NA	CASSTAGRGLTDTQYF	TGTGCCAGCAGCACAGCGGGACGTGGTCTCACAGATACGCAGTATTTT
TRBJ1-2	TRBV27	NA	few	CASSSQGLGYTF	TGTGCCAGCAGTTCACAGGGTTTAGGCTACACCTTC
TRBJ1-1	TRBV9	NA	NA	CASSVEAQNTEAFF	TGTGCCAGCAGCGTAGAAGCTCAGAACACTGAAGCTTTCTTT
TRBJ2-7	TRBV27	TRBD1	NA	CASSLRQGSYEQYF	TGTGCCAGCAGTTTACGACAGGGGTCCTACGAGCAGTACTTC
TRBJ1-5	TRBV28	NA	many	CASNGGADQPQHF	TGTGCCAGCAACGGGGGGGCAGATCAGCCCCAGCATTTT
TRBJ2-5	TRBV20-1	NA	NA	CSAGVYGTQYF	TGCAGTGCTGGAGTATACGGGACCCAGTACTTC
TRBJ2-3	TRBV10-1	NA	few	CASSLAAAGPDTQYF	TGCGCCAGCAGCTTAGCGGCAGCGGGCCCAGATACGCAGTATTTT
TRBJ1-2	TRBV12-1	NA	few	CASSFVYTAGYYGYTF	TGTGCCAGCAGCTTTGTCTATACGGCAGGCTACTATGGCTACACCTTC
TRBJ1-1	TRBV28	NA	NA	CASRTNRVSNTEAFF	TGTGCCAGCAGAACAAACAGGGTATCGAACACTGAAGCTTTCTTT
TRBJ2-2	TRBV4-2	TRBD2	NA	CASSQGLGAGDTGELFF	TGTGCCAGCAGCCAGGGTCTAGGGGCGGGAGACACCGGGGAGCTGTTTTTT
TRBJ2-1	TRBV7-2	NA	NA	CASSLLPGEQFF	TGTGCCAGCAGCTTACTCCCAGGTGAGCAGTTCTTC
TRBJ1-4	TRBV7-8	NA	few	CASSSRPGSTNEKLFF	TGTGCCAGCAGCTCGCGTCCAGGGTCAACTAATGAAAAACTGTTTTTT
TRBJ1-6	TRBV28	TRBD1	few	CASSSPGTGVSPLHF	TGTGCCAGCAGTTCCCCCGGGACAGGGGTTTCACCCCTCCACTTT
TRBJ2-6	TRBV19	TRBD1	few	CASSIPGTAGANVLTF	TGTGCCAGTAGTATCCCCGGGACAGCTGGGGCCAACGTCCTGACTTTC
TRBJ2-1	TRBV7-3	TRBD2	few	CASSFTGTSGYNEQFF	TGTGCCAGCAGCTTCACCGGGACTAGCGGATACAATGAGCAGTTCTTC
TRBJ2-7	TRBV5-1	NA	few	CASSLAGGGTGEQYF	TGCGCCAGCAGCTTGGCCGGGGGTGGGACGGGCGAGCAGTACTTC
TRBJ2-7	TRBV30	TRBD2	NA	CAWMGLAGVDEQYF	TGTGCCTGGATGGGACTAGCGGGAGTCGACGAGCAGTACTTC
TRBJ2-7	TRBV7-2	NA	few	CASSFRGSRYF	TGTGCCAGCAGCTTCCGGGGATCTCGGTACTTC
TRBJ1-6	TRBV7-9	NA	NA	CATSTFAGSNSPLHF	TGTGCCACTTCAACATTTGCGGGGAGCAATTCACCCCTCCACTTT
TRBJ1-3	TRBV9	TRBD1	NA	CASGQGGNTIYF	TGTGCCAGCGGACAGGGCGGAAACACCATATATTTT
TRBJ1-2	TRBV4-2	NA	few	CASSQDVGERAFGYTF	TGTGCCAGCAGCCAAGATGTGGGTGAGAGGGCCTTTGGCTACACCTTC
TRBJ2-1	TRBV9	TRBD1	NA	CASSRGQGPYNEQFF	TGTGCCAGCAGCAGGGGACAGGGGCCCTACAATGAGCAGTTCTTC
TRBJ1-2	TRBV28	NA	few	CASNPDSYGYTF	TGTGCCAGCAACCCGGACAGTTATGGCTACACCTTC
TRBJ2-3	TRBV2	TRBD2	few	CASLLARFDTQYF	TGTGCCAGCTTACTAGCGCGTTTTGATACGCAGTATTTT
TRBJ1-1	TRBV28	NA	few	CASSPGGNMNTEAFF	TGTGCCAGCAGTCCCGGGGGAAACATGAACACTGAAGCTTTCTTT
TRBJ1-2	TRBV7-2	NA	NA	CASSSRAKGDNYGYTF	TGTGCCAGCAGCTCAAGGGCGAAAGGGGATAACTATGGCTACACCTTC
TRBJ1-1	TRBV28	TRBD1	once	CASSLTGGVTEAFF	TGTGCCAGCAGTCTAACAGGGGGCGTCACTGAAGCTTTCTTT
TRBJ2-4	TRBV7-9	TRBD1	few	CASSQTGPEDIQYF	TGTGCCAGCAGCCAGACAGGGCCAGAGGACATTCAGTACTTC
TRBJ1-6	TRBV13	NA	NA	CASSLGAIGRNSPLHF	TGTGCCAGCAGCTTAGGCGCAATTGGCCGAAATTCACCCCTCCACTTT
TRBJ2-5	TRBV29-1	TRBD1	NA	CSVDEGAEETQYF	TGCAGCGTTGATGAGGGGGCGGAAGAGACCCAGTACTTC
TRBJ1-2	TRBV19	NA	NA	CASREIQAYGGYTF	TGTGCCAGTAGGGAGATACAGGCGTATGGAGGCTACACCTTC
TRBJ2-7	TRBV30	TRBD2	NA	CAWSVFGGRLGEQYF	TGTGCCTGGAGTGTATTTGGCGGGAGGCTTGGCGAGCAGTACTTC
TRBJ2-2	TRBV2	TRBD2	few	CASRNNLAGEGELFF	TGTGCCAGCAGAAATAATCTAGCGGGAGAAGGGGAGCTGTTTTTT
TRBJ2-7	TRBV11-2	TRBD1	few	CASSFRQGLYEQYF	TGTGCCAGCAGCTTTCGACAGGGTTTGTACGAGCAGTACTTC
TRBJ2-7	TRBV10-3	TRBD2	NA	CAISGTSGTSAYEQYF	TGTGCCATCAGTGGCACCTCAGGGACTAGCGCATACGAGCAGTACTTC
TRBJ2-5	TRBV28	NA	few	CASSWPDTQETQYF	TGTGCCAGCAGCTGGCCTGACACTCAAGAGACCCAGTACTTC
TRBJ1-3	TRBV5-6	NA	NA	CASSFTGMAGNTIYF	TGTGCCAGCAGCTTCACAGGGATGGCTGGAAACACCATATATTTT
TRBJ2-7	TRBV15	NA	NA	CATSRLSTSMDSYEQYF	TGTGCCACCAGCCGACTTTCCACTAGTATGGACTCCTACGAGCAGTACTTC
TRBJ2-7	TRBV5-1	TRBD1	NA	CASSLVVQGAREQYF	TGCGCCAGCAGCTTGGTGGTGCAGGGGGCAAGGGAGCAGTACTTC
TRBJ2-7	TRBV27	TRBD2	NA	CASSRYSGSKGEQYF	TGTGCCAGCAGTCGATATAGCGGGAGCAAGGGGGAGCAGTACTTC
TRBJ1-5	TRBV4-1	NA	NA	CASSQDERGNQPQHF	TGCGCCAGCAGCCAAGATGAACGGGGCAATCAGCCCCAGCATTTT
TRBJ1-1	TRBV7-6	NA	many	CASSHDRDTEAFF	TGTGCCAGCAGCCATGACAGAGACACTGAAGCTTTCTTT